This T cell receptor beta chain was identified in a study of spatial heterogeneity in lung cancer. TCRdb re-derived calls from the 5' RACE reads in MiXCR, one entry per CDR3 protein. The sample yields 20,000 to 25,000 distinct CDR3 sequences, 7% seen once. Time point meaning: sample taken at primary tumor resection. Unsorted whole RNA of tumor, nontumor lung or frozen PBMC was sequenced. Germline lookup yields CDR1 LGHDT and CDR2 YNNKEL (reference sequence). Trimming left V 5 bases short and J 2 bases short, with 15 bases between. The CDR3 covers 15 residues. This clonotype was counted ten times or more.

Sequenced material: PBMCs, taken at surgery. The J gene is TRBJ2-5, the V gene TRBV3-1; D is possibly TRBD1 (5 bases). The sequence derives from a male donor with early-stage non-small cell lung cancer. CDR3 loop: CASSDDSSYQETQYF. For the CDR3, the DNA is TGTGCCAGCAGCGACGACAGTTCCTATCAAGAGACCCAGTACTTC.